These 32 T cell receptor beta chains were all obtained from the same sample, sequenced in a study of blood T cell repertoires in COVID-19. The table came from immunoSEQ multiplex PCR; TCRdb's copy has only in-frame clones and leaves some out. The data show some 110,000 clones, around four fifths seen once. Sequencing used peripheral blood. These receptors all come from a man aged 55 to 70 with acute or convalescent COVID-19.

The DNA of the CDR3 is TGTGCCAGCAGTGAAAACAGAAACACCGGGGAGCTGTTTTTT. Translating gives CASSENRNTGELFF. This chain uses TRBV2 with TRBJ2-2, with D unclear. Trimming took 2 bases from V and 2 from J, leaving 6 bases between them. The CDR3 length is 14 residues. The germline V gene has CDR1 SNHLY and CDR2 FYNNEI.

This clone was detected a few times. V usage is TRBV6-2 or TRBV6-3 and J usage is TRBJ1-4, with TRBD1 matching 7 bases. The germline V gene has CDR1 MNHEY and CDR2 SVGEGT. Trimming at V came to 5 bases and at J to 5 bases, leaving 11 bases not matched to a gene. The CDR3 length is 16 residues. Written as DNA, the CDR3 is TGTGCCAGCAGTCCCCGATGGGACAGCGAAAATGAAAAACTGTTTTTT. Translating it yields CASSPRWDSENEKLFF.

This chain uses TRBV10-1 with TRBJ1-2; 9 nucleotides agree with TRBD1. The V segment lost 6 bases and the J segment 4 bases; nucleotides outside the gene matches: 9. There are 15 residues in the CDR3. CDR1 WNHNN and CDR2 SYGVQD come from the germline V gene (reference sequence). The CDR3 loop is CASSFYGQGSYGYTF. CDR3 coding DNA: TGCGCCAGCAGCTTCTACGGACAGGGGAGCTATGGCTACACCTTC.

The J gene is TRBJ1-3, the V gene TRBV7-3, with TRBD1 matching 7 bases. The germline CDR1 and CDR2 sequences are SGHTA and FQGTGA. J lost 0 bases, V lost 5 bases, and 1 base had no gene match. The CDR3 runs to 14 residues. For the CDR3, the DNA is TGTGCCAGCAGCCGGGACAGCTCTGGAAACACCATATATTTT. It codes for CASSRDSSGNTIYF.

This clone was counted at least ten times. The rearrangement uses TRBV7-9 and TRBJ2-5, with 7 bases lining up with TRBD1. Germline CDR1 and CDR2: SEHNR and FQNEAQ (reference sequence). The CDR3 is made up of 14 amino acids. The trim removed 2 bases at V and 9 bases at J, leaving 9 bases unmatched. The CDR3 DNA sequence: TGTGCCAGCAGCTTAAACTCAGGGGGTTCTCCCCAGTACTTC. It translates to CASSLNSGGSPQYF.

The J gene is TRBJ1-2, the V gene TRBV19; D remains ambiguous. Trimming removed 3 bases from V and 5 bases from J, with 7 bases in between. Germline values: CDR1 LNHDA, CDR2 SQIVND (reference sequence). The CDR3 sequence is 12 residues long. CDR3 DNA: TGTGCCAGTAGTATGTCCGGGTATGGCTACACCTTC. It yields the protein CASSMSGYGYTF.

The V gene is TRBV4-2, the J gene TRBJ2-3; D not resolved. Germline V gene sequence: CDR1 LGHNA, CDR2 YNFKEQ. CDR3 length: 15 residues. With 1 base removed from V and 2 bases from J, the gap between germline ends came to 10 bases. Here the CDR3 DNA reads TGTGCCAGCAGCCAAGCTAGTCGGTACACAGATACGCAGTATTTT. Encoded protein: CASSQASRYTDTQYF.

The chain has TRBV6-5 and TRBJ2-7; TRBD2 matches 8 bases. The V gene's germline CDR1 is MNHEY and CDR2 SVGAGI. The CDR3 extends over 14 amino acids. The V segment lost 0 bases and the J segment 3 bases; nucleotides outside the gene matches: 1. The CDR3 here is CASSYSSGIYEQYF. In nucleotides, the CDR3 is TGTGCCAGCAGTTACTCTAGCGGGATCTACGAGCAGTACTTC.

The genes are TRBV29-1 and TRBJ1-2; 8 positions match TRBD1. CDR1 and CDR2 (germline): SQVTM, ANQGSEA. The CDR3 contains 11 residues. V lost 8 bases, J lost 4 bases, and 3 bases stayed unmatched. CDR3 sequence (DNA): TGCAGCACGGGACAGGTCTATGGCTACACCTTC. Protein: CSTGQVYGYTF.

This chain links TRBV13 with TRBJ2-3, with 10 bases aligning to TRBD2. The V gene's germline CDR1 is PRHDT and CDR2 FYEKMQ (reference sequence). With 4 bases clipped from V and 5 bases from J, the junction kept 6 bases outside the gene matches. The CDR3 has 15 amino acids. CDR3 amino acids: CASSSLAGVGDTQYF. CDR3 DNA: TGTGCCAGCAGCTCCCTAGCGGGAGTGGGAGATACGCAGTATTTT.

The rearrangement uses TRBV7-8 and TRBJ1-1; 10 bases line up with TRBD1. This CDR3 region has 17 residues. J gave up 4 bases and V 1 base, and 9 bases lay outside the gene matches. The germline gives CDR1 SGHVS, CDR2 FQNEAQ. The chain's CDR3 is CASSLVGTGVYSTEAFF. The DNA of the CDR3 is TGTGCCAGCAGCTTAGTAGGGACAGGGGTGTATAGCACTGAAGCTTTCTTT.

This clone turned up a few times. The J gene is TRBJ2-3, the V gene TRBV2; perhaps TRBD2 as D (6 bases). The V end lost 5 bases, the J end lost 6 bases, and 21 bases lay between the germline ends. The CDR3 consists of 16 residues. The germline gives CDR1 SNHLY, CDR2 FYNNEI. The CDR3 bases are TGTGCCAGCAGTCGAACCAGTCGGCAAGCGGGTGATACGCAGTATTTT. Translated, it gives CASSRTSRQAGDTQYF.

The chain uses TRBV7-2 and TRBJ2-5; TRBD1 aligns across 7 bases. The CDR3 loop spans 16 amino acids. The germline CDR1 and CDR2 sequences are SGHTA and FQGNSA. V trimming: 1 base; J trimming: 5 bases; junction bases outside the gene matches: 10. The DNA of the CDR3 is TGTGCCAGCAGCTTAGTTGGGACAGACCTCGGGGAGACCCAGTACTTC. Translated: CASSLVGTDLGETQYF. Drawing the rest from reference TRBV7-2 and TRBJ2-5, the complete variable domain is GAGVSQSPSNKVTEKGKDVELRCDPISGHTALYWYRQSLGQGLEFLIYFQGNSAPDKSGLPSDRFSAERTGGSVSTLTIQRTQQEDSAVYLCASSLVGTDLGETQYFGPGTRLLVL.

The rearrangement uses TRBV18 and TRBJ2-3; TRBD2 aligns across 12 bases. The CDR3 contains 16 residues. The germline gives CDR1 KGHSH, CDR2 LQKENI. The ends lost 4 bases at V and 5 bases at J; junction bases unmatched: 7. This CDR3 reads CASSQMKLAGGDTQYF. CDR3 nucleotides: TGTGCCAGCTCACAGATGAAACTAGCGGGGGGAGATACGCAGTATTTT.

The chain couples TRBV27 to TRBJ1-4; 8 positions agree with TRBD1. J was trimmed by 4 bases and V by 6 bases; bases with no gene match: 7. Germline CDR1 is MNHEY and CDR2 is SMNVEV (reference sequence). The CDR3 is 15 amino acids. The CDR3 nucleotides are TGTGCCAGCAGGCTCCAGGGGGCTAATAATGAAAAACTGTTTTTT. This codes for CASRLQGANNEKLFF.

This chain connects TRBV25-1 to TRBJ2-1; TRBD2 matches at 12 bases. The CDR3 is made up of 17 amino acids. V gave up 3 bases and J gave up 7 bases; unmatched junction bases: 10. Germline V gives CDR1 MGHDK, CDR2 SYGVNS. This chain's CDR3 is CASSDPRTSGNTNEQFF. Here the CDR3 DNA reads TGTGCCAGCAGTGACCCCCGGACTAGCGGGAACACTAATGAGCAGTTCTTC.

The rearrangement links TRBV3-1 (or the pseudogene TRBV3-2) to TRBJ1-4, with 10 bases matching TRBD1. V was pared by 1 base and J by 7 bases, with 6 bases of the junction left unmatched. Germline V gene sequence: CDR1 LGHDT, CDR2 YNNKEL (reference sequence). The CDR3 extends over 16 amino acids. The CDR3 loop is CASSQGIGTGVEKLFF. Here the CDR3 DNA reads TGTGCCAGCAGCCAAGGGATCGGGACAGGGGTTGAAAAACTGTTTTTT.

V is TRBV10-3 and J is TRBJ2-1; D is ambiguous. The CDR3 totals 14 residues. Trimming stripped 2 bases from V and 4 bases from J, with 9 bases between. CDR1 and CDR2 (germline): ENHRY, SYGVKD. The CDR3 region is CAISEHTDYNEQFF. CDR3 coding DNA: TGTGCCATCAGTGAGCATACAGATTACAATGAGCAGTTCTTC.

The chain links TRBV7-9 to TRBJ1-4; no definite D call. V was shortened by 4 bases and J by 4 bases, with 13 bases between the two germline ends. This CDR3 region has 15 residues. Germline-derived CDR1 and CDR2 are SEHNR and FQNEAQ (reference sequence). CDR3 nucleotide sequence: TGTGCCAGCAGCTCTTGGCCCGTTAATAATGAAAAACTGTTTTTT. This gives the protein CASSSWPVNNEKLFF. The whole variable domain, remainder taken from reference TRBV7-9 and TRBJ1-4, is DTGVSQNPRHKITKRGQNVTFRCDPISEHNRLYWYRQTLGQGPEFLTYFQNEAQLEKSRLLSDRFSAERPKGSFSTLEIQRTEQGDSAMYLCASSSWPVNNEKLFFGSGTQLSVL.

The chain employs TRBV6-5 and TRBJ2-1, with TRBD2 identical over 9 bases. CDR3 length equals 15 residues. Germline V gene data show CDR1 as MNHEY and CDR2 as SVGAGI. V dropped 10 bases and J dropped 2; count of bases not matched to a gene: 9. CDR3 DNA sequence: TGTGCCACCCTCCGTAGCGGGAGCCCCTACAATGAGCAGTTCTTC. Protein product: CATLRSGSPYNEQFF.

The chain links TRBV7-9 to TRBJ1-3; 7 bases match TRBD1. Germline CDR1 and CDR2: SEHNR and FQNEAQ (reference sequence). J lost 3 bases, V lost 5 bases, and 10 bases had no gene match. The CDR3 is 16 amino acids. The CDR3 nucleotides read TGTGCCAGCAGCCCCCCAGGGCAGGGGGGTGGAAACACCATATATTTT. Its translation: CASSPPGQGGGNTIYF.

This chain connects TRBV19 to TRBJ2-1, with TRBD2 identical over 8 bases. This CDR3 contains 15 residues. From germline, CDR1 is LNHDA and CDR2 SQIVND (reference sequence). Trimming removed 3 bases from V and 6 bases from J; junction bases left unmatched: 7. DNA for the CDR3: TGTGCCAGTAGTATCGTTCGGGGGGGCTTCAATGAGCAGTTCTTC. Amino acids: CASSIVRGGFNEQFF.

J is TRBJ2-7 and V is TRBV7-9, with D unclear. The CDR3 is made up of 14 amino acids. The germline V gene encodes CDR1 SEHNR and CDR2 FQNEAQ (reference sequence). Trimming stripped 4 bases from V and 1 base from J, with 11 bases between. The DNA for the CDR3 is TGTGCCAGCAGCTCCCAGTTAGCATCCTACGAGCAGTACTTC. The encoded protein is CASSSQLASYEQYF.

The chain uses TRBV7-9 and TRBJ1-1; 11 bases are shared with TRBD1. Germline V gene data show CDR1 as SEHNR and CDR2 as FQNEAQ (reference sequence). V was clipped by 5 bases and J by 3 bases; unmatched bases: 8. This CDR3 comprises 16 residues. The DNA of the CDR3 is TGTGCCAGCAGCCCCTGGGGACAGGGGGGAGACACTGAAGCTTTCTTT. Its protein is CASSPWGQGGDTEAFF.

The chain has TRBV4-2 and TRBJ2-4; D possibly corresponds to TRBD2 (5 bases). Deletions cut 2 bases from V and 0 bases from J, with 14 bases between. Germline assignment: CDR1 LGHNA and CDR2 YNFKEQ. The CDR3 is 17 amino acids. The CDR3 region is CASSQPPEGEAKNIQYF. The CDR3 nucleotides read TGTGCCAGCAGCCAACCCCCAGAGGGTGAAGCCAAAAACATTCAGTACTTC.

The rearrangement uses TRBV5-8 and TRBJ2-7, with 8 bases that match TRBD1. V lost 4 bases, J lost 5 bases, and 11 bases stayed unmatched. Germline loops: CDR1 SGHTS, CDR2 YDEGEE. The CDR3 spans 15 residues. The CDR3 DNA is TGTGCCAGCAGCGCATGGGCAGGGGGCTACCACGAGCAGTACTTC. It encodes CASSAWAGGYHEQYF.

The chain has TRBV7-2 and TRBJ1-1, with 12 nucleotides matching TRBD1. V gave up 4 bases and J gave up 8 bases; unmatched junction bases: 2. The CDR3 length is 13 residues. CDR1 and CDR2 from the germline V gene are SGHTA and FQGNSA. The CDR3 sequence is CASSWDRGQEAFF. For the CDR3, the DNA is TGTGCCAGCAGCTGGGACAGGGGGCAAGAAGCTTTCTTT.

J is TRBJ2-5 and V is TRBV5-6, with TRBD2 identical over 8 bases. Looked up from germline, CDR1 is SGHDT and CDR2 is YYEEEE. The CDR3 has 16 residues. The trim removed 1 base at V and 4 bases at J, leaving 9 bases unmatched. CDR3 sequence (DNA): TGTGCCAGCAGCTTGTGGCTCGGCGGGGGGACAGAGACCCAGTACTTC. This gives the protein CASSLWLGGGTETQYF. The complete variable domain, with remaining parts taken from reference TRBV5-6 and TRBJ2-5, reads DAGVTQSPTHLIKTRGQQVTLRCSPKSGHDTVSWYQQALGQGPQFIFQYYEEEERQRGNFPDRFSGHQFPNYSSELNVNALLLGDSALYLCASSLWLGGGTETQYFGPGTRLLVL.

This chain links TRBV19 with TRBJ1-1; tentative D call: TRBD1 (6 bases). CDR1 and CDR2 (germline): LNHDA, SQIVND (reference sequence). CDR3 length: 17 amino acids. Trimming cost V 3 bases and J 1 base, with 18 bases left between them. DNA of the CDR3: TGTGCCAGTAGTATTATTAGGGCACAGGGCGGGAACACTGAAGCTTTCTTT. Protein: CASSIIRAQGGNTEAFF.

This chain joins TRBV7-9 and TRBJ1-4; 7 nucleotides match TRBD1. The junction had 6 bases not matched to a gene; V was cut back by 7 bases and J by 7 bases. The V gene's germline CDR1 is SEHNR and CDR2 FQNEAQ (reference sequence). CDR3 length equals 13 residues. The CDR3 sequence is CASTLTGFEKLFF. The CDR3 DNA is TGTGCCAGCACCTTGACAGGGTTTGAAAAACTGTTTTTT.

This chain joins TRBV5-1 and TRBJ2-7; 9 bases match TRBD1. Losses at the gene ends were 5 bases for V and 0 bases for J; bases not matched to a gene: 6. CDR1 and CDR2 from the germline V gene are SGHRS and YFSETQ. The CDR3 loop spans 15 amino acids. CDR3 in amino acids: CASSRGQGPSYEQYF. CDR3 bases: TGCGCCAGCAGTCGTGGACAGGGGCCCTCCTACGAGCAGTACTTC.

V is TRBV7-8 and J is TRBJ2-5; the D is unclear. V lost 0 bases, J lost 6 bases, and 5 bases lay in between. There are 12 residues in the CDR3. Germline CDR1 and CDR2: SGHVS and FQNEAQ. This chain's CDR3 is CASSLAGQTQYF. For the CDR3, the DNA is TGTGCCAGCAGCTTAGCGGGCCAGACCCAGTACTTC.